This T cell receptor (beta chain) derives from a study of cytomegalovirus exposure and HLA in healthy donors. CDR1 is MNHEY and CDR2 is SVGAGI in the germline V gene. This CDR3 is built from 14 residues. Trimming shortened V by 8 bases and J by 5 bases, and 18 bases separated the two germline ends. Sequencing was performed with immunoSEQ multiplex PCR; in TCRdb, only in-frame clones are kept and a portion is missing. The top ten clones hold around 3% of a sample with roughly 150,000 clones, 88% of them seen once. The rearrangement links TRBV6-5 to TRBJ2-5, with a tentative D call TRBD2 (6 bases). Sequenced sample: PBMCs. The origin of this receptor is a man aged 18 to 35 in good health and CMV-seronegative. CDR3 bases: TGTGCCAGCCCCCCGCGAGGCGCGGGGGAGACCCAGTACTTC. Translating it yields CASPPRGAGETQYF.